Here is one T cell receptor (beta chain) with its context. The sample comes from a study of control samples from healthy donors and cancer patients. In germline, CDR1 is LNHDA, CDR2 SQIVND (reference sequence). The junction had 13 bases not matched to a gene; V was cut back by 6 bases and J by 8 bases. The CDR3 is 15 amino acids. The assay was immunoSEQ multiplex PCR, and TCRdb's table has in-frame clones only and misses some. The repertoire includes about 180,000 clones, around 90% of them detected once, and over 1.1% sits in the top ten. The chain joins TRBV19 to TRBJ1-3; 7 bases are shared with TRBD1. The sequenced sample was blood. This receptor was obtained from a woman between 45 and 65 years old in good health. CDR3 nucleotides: TGTGCCAGTAGCCAAGACAGGGCGTCCCTGTACACCATATATTTT. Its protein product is CASSQDRASLYTIYF. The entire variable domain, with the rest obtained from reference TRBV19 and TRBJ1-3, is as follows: DGGITQSPKYLFRKEGQNVTLSCEQNLNHDAMYWYRQDPGQGLRLIYYSQIVNDFQKGDIAEGYSVSREKKESFPLTVTSAQKNPTAFYLCASSQDRASLYTIYFGEGSWLTVV.